This entry lists 5 T cell receptor beta chains sequenced from one sample in a study of blood T cells in healthy people across ages. The authors ran a second PCR of about 6 to 11 cycles using a sample-barcoded 5' primer and a J-beta primer mix. TCRdb re-derived calls from the 5' RACE reads in MiXCR, one entry per CDR3 protein. The repertoire consists of over 300,000 distinct CDR3 sequences, with about 49% occurring once and the leading ten covering over 40%. The sequenced sample was blood. The receptor source for this set is a man aged 55 to 70 in good health.

This clonotype was seen just once. The chain has TRBV4-1 and TRBJ2-5; 7 bases map to TRBD1. The end of the DNA fits TRBJ2-4 better, so the J call may be wrong. The CDR3 has 15 amino acids. CDR1 and CDR2 from the germline V gene are MGHRA and YSYEKL. CDR3 bases: TGCGCCAGCAGCCAAGAGGGACAGTCCAAAAACATTCAGTACTTC. Translating gives CASSQEGQSKNIQYF.

The chain couples TRBV29-1 to TRBJ2-1; no definite D call. Germline V gene sequence: CDR1 SQVTM, CDR2 ANQGSEA. The length of the CDR3 is 13 residues. The V end lost 3 bases, the J end lost 12 bases, and 18 bases lay between the germline ends. The CDR3 loop is CSVEASVLGSQFF. CDR3 nucleotides: TGCAGCGTTGAGGCCAGTGTTTTGGGATCGCAGTTCTTC.

The chain recombines TRBV12-3 or TRBV12-4 with TRBJ2-7; the match to TRBD1 covers 9 bases. V lost 5 bases, J lost 0 bases, and 8 bases stayed unmatched. This CDR3 contains 16 residues. The CDR3 coding sequence is TGTGCCAGCAGTGACAGGGGGGGGACGAGCTCCTACGAGCAGTACTTC. Protein product: CASSDRGGTSSYEQYF.

CDR3 DNA: TGTGCCACCAGTGATCCCCGACGGGGGAACTACGAGCAGTACTTC. Protein sequence: CATSDPRRGNYEQYF. The chain recombines TRBV24-1 with TRBJ2-7, with D possibly matching TRBD2 (6 bases). Germline lookup yields CDR1 KGHDR and CDR2 SFDVKD. V dropped 3 bases and J dropped 3 bases, with 14 bases sitting between them. This CDR3 comprises 15 residues.

The chain employs TRBV27 and TRBJ2-4; D might be TRBD2 (7 bases). The J call may be faulty, since TRBJ2-7 better matches the DNA end. The CDR3 runs to 13 residues. In germline, CDR1 is MNHEY, CDR2 SMNVEV (reference sequence). The CDR3 region is CASSWGGPHEQYF. The DNA of the CDR3 is TGTGCCAGCAGTTGGGGGGGCCCCCACGAGCAGTACTTC.